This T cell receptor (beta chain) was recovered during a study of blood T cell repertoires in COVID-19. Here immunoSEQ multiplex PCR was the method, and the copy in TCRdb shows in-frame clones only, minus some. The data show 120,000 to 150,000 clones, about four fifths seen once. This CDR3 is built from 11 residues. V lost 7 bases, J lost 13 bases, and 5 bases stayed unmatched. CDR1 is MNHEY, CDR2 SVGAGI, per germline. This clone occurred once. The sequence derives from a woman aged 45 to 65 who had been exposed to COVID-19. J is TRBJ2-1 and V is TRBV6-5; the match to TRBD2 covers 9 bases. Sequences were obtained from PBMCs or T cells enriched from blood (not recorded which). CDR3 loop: CASNLAGYQFF. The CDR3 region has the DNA TGTGCCAGCAATCTAGCGGGGTATCAGTTCTTC.